The subject of this entry is one TCR beta chain. One end of the junction is discordant with germline, which a read error may explain. Peripheral blood came from all dose cohorts at three timepoints. The record originates from a study of OX40 agonist ivuxolimab in advanced cancers. Study at large: Patients were given ivuxolimab, an antibody that agonizes OX40 (CD134). Patients got intravenous ivuxolimab at 0.01 to 10 mg/kg every 2 weeks.

The CDR3 length is 13 residues. Germline V lookup: CDR1 SGHRS, CDR2 YFSETQ. This table comes from immunoSEQ multiplex PCR, and its TCRdb copy is limited to in-frame clones, with some not included. The sample holds 85,000 to 100,000 clones, roughly 84% seen once. This TCR was sampled from an adult with an advanced solid tumor such as melanoma, head and neck, liver or kidney cancer. This material consisted of CD4+ or CD8+ T cells sorted from blood, taken in a trial of the OX40 agonist ivuxolimab. The chain links TRBV5-1 to TRBJ1-1, with a weak D call TRBD1 (6 bases). DNA of the CDR3: TGCGTCAGCAGCTGGTCCAGGGGCACTGAAGCTTTCTTT. Translating it yields CVSSWSRGTEAFF. The entire variable domain, with the rest obtained from reference TRBV5-1 and TRBJ1-1, is as follows: KAGVTQTPRYLIKTRGQQVTLSCSPISGHRSVSWYQQTPGQGLQFLFEYFSETQRNKGNFPGRFSGRQFSNSRSEMNVSTLELGDSALYLCVSSWSRGTEAFFGQGTRLTVV.